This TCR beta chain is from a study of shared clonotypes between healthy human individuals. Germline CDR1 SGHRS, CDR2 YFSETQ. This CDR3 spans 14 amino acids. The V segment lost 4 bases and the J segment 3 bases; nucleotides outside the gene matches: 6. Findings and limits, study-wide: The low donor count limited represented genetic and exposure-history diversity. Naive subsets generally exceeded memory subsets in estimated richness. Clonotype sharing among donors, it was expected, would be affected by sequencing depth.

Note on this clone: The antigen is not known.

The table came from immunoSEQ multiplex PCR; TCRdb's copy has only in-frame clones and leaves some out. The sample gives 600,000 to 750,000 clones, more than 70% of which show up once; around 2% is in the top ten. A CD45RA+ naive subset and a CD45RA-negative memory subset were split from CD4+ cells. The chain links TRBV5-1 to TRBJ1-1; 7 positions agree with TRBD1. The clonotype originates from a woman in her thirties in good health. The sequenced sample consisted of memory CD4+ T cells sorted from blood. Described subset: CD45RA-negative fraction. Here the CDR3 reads CASSGNQGDTEAFF. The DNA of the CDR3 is TGCGCCAGCAGCGGAAACCAGGGGGACACTGAAGCTTTCTTT.